This TCR beta chain was identified during a study of cytomegalovirus exposure and HLA in healthy donors. About the study: Early released data comprised some 85 million unique TCRs from HLA-typed donors.

Germline V lookup: CDR1 MNHEY, CDR2 SVGAGI. Losses at the gene ends were 6 bases for V and 11 bases for J; bases not matched to a gene: 13. This CDR3 region has 15 residues. This clone was seen a handful of times. The antigen remains unidentified. This PCR relied on a set of 60 Vbeta primers and 13 Jbeta primers. TCRdb's copy holds only in-frame clones and misses some; the assay was immunoSEQ multiplex PCR. This table holds 200,000 or so clones, approximately 80% found once. Study-wide findings and caveats: When a later analysis compared HLA-associated TCR beta chains with equally common others, the HLA-associated chains turned out to be more clonally expanded and to have lower generation probabilities. Earlier results showed most TCR beta V segments being productive about 87% or about 30% of the time. Presence/absence analyses assumed roughly uniform sequencing depth across donors, which may not hold.

What was sequenced was PBMCs. This TCR was sampled from a boy aged 2 to 10 in good health and CMV-seronegative. The chain recombines TRBV6-5 with TRBJ1-4, with TRBD1 matching over 9 bases. The CDR3 loop is CASRPGTGSGGKLFF. The CDR3 bases are TGTGCCAGCAGACCAGGGACAGGGAGTGGTGGGAAACTGTTTTTT.